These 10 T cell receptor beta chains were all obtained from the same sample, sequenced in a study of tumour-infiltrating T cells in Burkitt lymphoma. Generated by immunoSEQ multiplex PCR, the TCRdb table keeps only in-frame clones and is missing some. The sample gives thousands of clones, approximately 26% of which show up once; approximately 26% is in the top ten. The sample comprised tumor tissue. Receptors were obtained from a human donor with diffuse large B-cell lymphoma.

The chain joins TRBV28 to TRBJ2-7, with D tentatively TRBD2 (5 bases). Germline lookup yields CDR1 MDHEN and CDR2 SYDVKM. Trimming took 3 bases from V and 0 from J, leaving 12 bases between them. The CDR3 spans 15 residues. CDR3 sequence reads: CASSLVSGLSYEQYF. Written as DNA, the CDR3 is TGTGCCAGCAGTTTGGTGAGCGGCCTCTCCTACGAGCAGTACTTC.

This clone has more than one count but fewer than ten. The CDR3: CASRPRGLAGETQYF. The CDR3, as DNA: TGTGCCAGCAGACCTCGGGGACTAGCGGGCGAGACCCAGTACTTC. The chain recombines TRBV6-5 with TRBJ2-5; 12 bases match TRBD2. With 6 bases clipped from V and 5 bases from J, the junction kept 7 bases outside the gene matches. Germline CDR1 is MNHEY and CDR2 is SVGAGI. The CDR3 loop spans 15 amino acids.

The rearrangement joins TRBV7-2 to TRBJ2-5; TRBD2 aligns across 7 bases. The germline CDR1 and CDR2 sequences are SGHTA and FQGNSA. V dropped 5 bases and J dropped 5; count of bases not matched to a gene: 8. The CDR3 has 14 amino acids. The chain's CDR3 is CASSRWGGGETQYF. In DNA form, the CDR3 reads TGTGCCAGCAGCCGTTGGGGGGGAGGGGAGACCCAGTACTTC.

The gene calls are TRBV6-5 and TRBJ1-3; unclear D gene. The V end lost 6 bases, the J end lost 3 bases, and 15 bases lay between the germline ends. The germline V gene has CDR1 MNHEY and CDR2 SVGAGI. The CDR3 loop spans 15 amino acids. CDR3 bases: TGTGCCAGCAGGGATTCGGATTACTTTGGAAACACCATATATTTT. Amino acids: CASRDSDYFGNTIYF.

The CDR3 DNA sequence: TGTGCCAGTAGTATGGTAGGAAGGGGGAAAGGTCAGCCCCAGCATTTT. This sequence encodes CASSMVGRGKGQPQHF. The chain combines TRBV19 with TRBJ1-5; possibly TRBD1 for D (6 bases). The germline V gene encodes CDR1 LNHDA and CDR2 SQIVND (reference sequence). The germline V and J ends were trimmed by 3 bases and 6 bases, with 18 bases remaining between them. The CDR3 contains 16 residues.

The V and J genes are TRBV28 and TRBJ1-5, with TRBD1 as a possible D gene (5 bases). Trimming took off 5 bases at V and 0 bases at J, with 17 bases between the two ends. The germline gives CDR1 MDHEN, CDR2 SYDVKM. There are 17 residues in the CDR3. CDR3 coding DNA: TGTGCCAGCAGTGGTATTGCGGGGCAGTATAGCAATCAGCCCCAGCATTTT. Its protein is CASSGIAGQYSNQPQHF. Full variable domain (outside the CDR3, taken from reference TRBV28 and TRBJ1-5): DVKVTQSSRYLVKRTGEKVFLECVQDMDHENMFWYRQDPGLGLRLIYFSYDVKMKEKGDIPEGYSVSREKKERFSLILESASTNQTSMYLCASSGIAGQYSNQPQHFGDGTRLSIL.

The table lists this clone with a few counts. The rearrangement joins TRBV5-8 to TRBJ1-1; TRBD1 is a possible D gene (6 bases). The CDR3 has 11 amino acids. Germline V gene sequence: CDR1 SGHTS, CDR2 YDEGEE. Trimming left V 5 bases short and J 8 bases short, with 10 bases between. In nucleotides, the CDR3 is TGTGCCAGCAGTTCCGGACAGGAAGCTTTCTTT. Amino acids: CASSSGQEAFF.

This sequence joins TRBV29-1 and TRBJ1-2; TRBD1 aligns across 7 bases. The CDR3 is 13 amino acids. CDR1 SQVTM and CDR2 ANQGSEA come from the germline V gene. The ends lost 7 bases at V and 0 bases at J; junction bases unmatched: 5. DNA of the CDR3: TGCAGCGATTGGGACAGATCTAACTATGGCTACACCTTC. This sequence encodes CSDWDRSNYGYTF.

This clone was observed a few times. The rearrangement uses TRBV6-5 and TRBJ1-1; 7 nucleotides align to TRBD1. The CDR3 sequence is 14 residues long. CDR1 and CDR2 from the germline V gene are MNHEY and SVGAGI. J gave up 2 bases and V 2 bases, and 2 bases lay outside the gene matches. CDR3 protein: CASSYGQVNTEAFF. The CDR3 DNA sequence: TGTGCCAGCAGTTACGGACAGGTCAACACTGAAGCTTTCTTT.

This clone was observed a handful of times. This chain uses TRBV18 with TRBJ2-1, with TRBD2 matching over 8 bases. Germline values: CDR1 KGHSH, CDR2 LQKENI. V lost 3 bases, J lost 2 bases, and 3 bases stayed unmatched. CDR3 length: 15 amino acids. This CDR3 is CASSPREGAYNEQFF. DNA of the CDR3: TGTGCCAGCTCACCCCGGGAGGGGGCCTACAATGAGCAGTTCTTC.